This TCR beta chain was observed in a study of T cell changes during pregnancy in multiple sclerosis. The table lists this clone with a few counts. Generated by immunoSEQ multiplex PCR, the TCRdb table keeps only in-frame clones and is missing some. This sample yields 30,000 to 45,000 clones, of which approximately 92% are seen a single time; 0.43% belongs to the top ten. This TCR came from a female donor in good health, enrolled as a control in a pregnancy study. The sequences come from CD4+ T cells from peripheral blood mononuclear cells, collected in the third trimester of pregnancy.

Here the CDR3 reads CASKMDRASGNTIYF. The CDR3 DNA reads as TGTGCCAGCAAGATGGACAGGGCCTCTGGAAACACCATATATTTT. V usage is TRBV6-5 and J usage is TRBJ1-3; the match to TRBD1 covers 8 bases. This CDR3 spans 15 amino acids. Trimming took 7 bases from V and 0 from J; bases not matched to a gene: 5. Germline V gene data show CDR1 as MNHEY and CDR2 as SVGAGI.